This TCR beta chain was sequenced in a study of shared clonotypes between healthy human individuals. Replicate PCRs run on sorted subsets employed 200 ng DNA, tens of thousands of T cell genomes. Clones were read by immunoSEQ multiplex PCR, and TCRdb kept only the in-frame ones, dropping some. The sample records some 1.4 million clones, roughly 96% being singletons. Study results and limitations: Non-shared clonotypes had lower generation probabilities than clonotypes shared by all four sorted-subset donors. An effect of sequencing depth on clonotype sharing among donors was expected.

With regard to this clone: Its specificity is unknown.

From CD4+ cells came CD45RA+ naive and CD45RA-negative memory subsets. Input material: naive CD4+ T cells sorted from blood. Specified subset: CD45RA+ positively selected. The TCR sequence derives from a man aged 30 to 45 in good health.

CDR3 nucleotides: TGTGCCAGCAGTTACGCGAGGAGGGACGAGCAGTACTTC. Its translation: CASSYARRDEQYF. The gene calls are TRBV6-5 and TRBJ2-7, with a possible D match to TRBD2 (6 bases). CDR1 is MNHEY and CDR2 is SVGAGI in the germline V gene. V was clipped by 2 bases and J by 5 bases, with 10 bases between them. The CDR3 has 13 amino acids.